The clone carrying this T cell receptor (beta chain) was detected a few times. The antigen is undetermined. The sample originates from a study of T-cell reconstitution after alpha-beta-depleted transplantation in children. Study-wide points: Elevated TCRbeta diversity at day 60 was traced, in some patients, to surviving recipient T cells and thymic progenitors. Roughly two months post-transplant, alpha-beta T cells reportedly originated from several hundred graft clones that had expanded. T cells produced anew were the main source of T-cell counts and diversity one year after transplant.

It was with unique molecular identifiers that the TCRbeta library was prepared. MiXCR, run by TCRdb on the PCR reads, gives a single entry per CDR3 protein. Of about 980,000 distinct CDR3 sequences listed, roughly 29% are singletons. Here the sequenced sample was PBMCs, mostly from graft donor cells, taken 360 days after TCRalphabeta/CD19-depleted stem cell transplant. The sequence came from a boy younger than two who had a stem cell transplant for SCID, so the T cells may come from the graft donor.

The CDR3 is CSVDSYTGELFF. The CDR3 nucleotides are TGCAGCGTCGACAGTTACACCGGGGAGCTGTTTTTT. This chain joins TRBV29-1 and TRBJ2-2; the D gene is possibly TRBD1 (5 bases). Germline V gene lookup returns CDR1 SQVTM and CDR2 ANQGSEA. V was trimmed by 6 bases and J by 3 bases, leaving 8 bases between them. The CDR3 sequence is 12 residues long.